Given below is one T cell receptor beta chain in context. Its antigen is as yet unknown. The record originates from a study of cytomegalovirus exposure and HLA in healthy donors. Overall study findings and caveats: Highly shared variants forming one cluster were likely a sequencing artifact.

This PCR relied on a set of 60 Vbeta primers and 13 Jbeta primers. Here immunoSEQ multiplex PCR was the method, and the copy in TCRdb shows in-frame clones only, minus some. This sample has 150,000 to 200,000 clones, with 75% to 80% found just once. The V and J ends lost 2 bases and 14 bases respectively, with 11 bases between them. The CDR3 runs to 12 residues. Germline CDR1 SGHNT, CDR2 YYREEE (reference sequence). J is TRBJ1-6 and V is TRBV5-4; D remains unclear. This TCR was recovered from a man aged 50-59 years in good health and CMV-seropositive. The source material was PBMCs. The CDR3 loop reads CASSLGGISLHF. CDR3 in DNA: TGTGCCAGCAGCTTAGGAGGGATATCCCTCCACTTT.